A selection of T cell receptor beta chains follows, all from one sample in a study of blood T cell repertoires in COVID-19. Sequenced by immunoSEQ multiplex PCR; TCRdb stores in-frame clones only, minus some. The sample consists of around 230,000 clones, approximately 82% of them appearing once. The sample taken for sequencing was peripheral blood. All receptors derive from a woman aged 45-65 years with acute or convalescent COVID-19. CDR3s include the opening cysteine and the closing phenylalanine or tryptophan. A D gene is named only where the DNA matches it firmly. A clone size is listed for some rows: how often the clone was seen (once, few, many), or a class if it is expanded.

>TRBV2|TRBJ2-5|.|.
TGTGCCAGCAGTGAAGTCGCGGAGACCCAGTACTTC
CASSEVAETQYF
>TRBV15|TRBJ1-5|.|TRBD1
TGTGCCACCAGCAGGGCCGGACAGGCGAATCAGCCCCAGCATTTT
CATSRAGQANQPQHF
>TRBV10-3|TRBJ1-5|.|.
TGTGCCATCAGTGAGGGTCCCAAGCTAAATCAGCCCCAGCATTTT
CAISEGPKLNQPQHF
>TRBV10-1|TRBJ2-3|.|TRBD2
TGCGCCAGCAGTTCGGGACTAGCAAATACGCAGTATTTT
CASSSGLANTQYF
>TRBV7-8|TRBJ1-2|.|TRBD1
TGTGCCAGCAGCTTAGATCGGACAGGGAATGGCTACACCTTC
CASSLDRTGNGYTF
>TRBV5-1|TRBJ2-7|.|TRBD2
TGCGCCAGCAGCACCCGACTTAGTTCCGCGGGAGCCTACGAGCAGTACTTC
CASSTRLSSAGAYEQYF
>TRBV7-6|TRBJ2-3|.|.
TGTGCCAGCAGCACAAGATTGGGGGCCAGCGGAGATACGCAGTATTTT
CASSTRLGASGDTQYF
>TRBV29-1|TRBJ1-2|few|TRBD1
TGCAGCGTTTGGGACAGGGGTAACTATGGCTACACCTTC
CSVWDRGNYGYTF
>TRBV4-1|TRBJ1-2|.|.
TGCGCCAGCAGCCAAGAATCGGGTACTGGCTACACCTTC
CASSQESGTGYTF
>TRBV7-2|TRBJ2-2|.|TRBD2
TGTGCCAGCAGCTTGCGACTAGCCCAAAACACCGGGGAGCTGTTTTTT
CASSLRLAQNTGELFF
>TRBV5-1|TRBJ2-3|once|.
TGCGCCAGCAGTAATGGGGAGTTCCCTAACTATACGCAGTATTTT
CASSNGEFPNYTQYF
>TRBV15|TRBJ2-3|.|.
TGTGCCACCAGCAGAGGCGAGGAGGCGGATACGCAGTATTTT
CATSRGEEADTQYF
>TRBV6-1|TRBJ2-7|once|TRBD2
TGTGCCAGCAGCTCCGGGACTAGCGGATACGAGCAGTACTTC
CASSSGTSGYEQYF
>TRBV6-5|TRBJ2-7|few|.
TGTGCCAGCAGTACAGGTGGGGCGGGACCCTACGAGCAGTACTTC
CASSTGGAGPYEQYF
>TRBV5-1|TRBJ1-2|.|TRBD1
TGCGCCAGCAGCCAAAACACAGGGGCCCTAAATGGCTACACCTTC
CASSQNTGALNGYTF
>TRBV4-1|TRBJ2-7|.|TRBD2
TGCGCCAGCAGCCAGGGGACTAGCGTTACCTACGAGCAGTACTTC
CASSQGTSVTYEQYF
>TRBV6-5|TRBJ2-5|.|.
TGTGCCAGCAGTTACTCGGCGGGCCTCGAGACCCAGTACTTC
CASSYSAGLETQYF
>TRBV5-6|TRBJ2-4|.|.
TGTGCCAGCAGCGCACGGGGCATTCAGTACTTC
CASSARGIQYF
>TRBV10-3|TRBJ1-2|.|TRBD1
TGTGCCATCAGTGAGATGACAGGGGAAAGCTATGGCTACACCTTC
CAISEMTGESYGYTF
>TRBV3-1/TRBV3-2|TRBJ1-3|.|.
TGTGCCAGCAGCCAAGGTTATGAGAGCTCTGGAAACACCATATATTTT
CASSQGYESSGNTIYF
>TRBV18|TRBJ2-7|.|TRBD2
TGTGCCAGCTCACCGGGAGGGAGTTCCCTGGCGGGAGCTAGAGAGCAGTACTTC
CASSPGGSSLAGAREQYF
>TRBV20-1|TRBJ1-2|.|.
TGCAGTGCTAGTGGGGCCGCGGGGGGTAACTATGGCTACACCTTC
CSASGAAGGNYGYTF
>TRBV3-1/TRBV3-2|TRBJ2-2|few|.
TGTGCCAGCACCGATAGCATGGTACCCGGGGAGCTGTTTTTT
CASTDSMVPGELFF
>TRBV28|TRBJ1-3|.|.
TGTGCCAGCAGTGTCTCGGGCTCTGGAAACACCATATATTTT
CASSVSGSGNTIYF
>TRBV11-2|TRBJ2-1|.|.
TGTGCCAGCAGCGTCGGACTAAGGGACAATGAGCAGTTCTTC
CASSVGLRDNEQFF
>TRBV30|TRBJ2-3|.|TRBD2
TGTGCCTGGAGTAAGGGACTAGCGGTTTTATTCACAGATACGCAGTATTTT
CAWSKGLAVLFTDTQYF
>TRBV5-1|TRBJ2-7|.|.
TGCGCCAGCAGCTCCCGGACTAATTCCTTCGCCGAGCAGTACTTC
CASSSRTNSFAEQYF
>TRBV11-2|TRBJ2-5|few|TRBD2
TGTGCCAGCAGTCAGAGTTTAGCGGGAGGGCCTTGGGAGACCCAGTACTTC
CASSQSLAGGPWETQYF
>TRBV2|TRBJ1-2|.|.
TGTGCCAGCACCCAACGTTGGCAGGTCGGGAGATCTTATGGCTACACCTTC
CASTQRWQVGRSYGYTF
>TRBV3-1/TRBV3-2|TRBJ2-5|.|TRBD2
TGTGCCAGCAGCCAAGAGGTAGCGGGAGAGACCCAGTACTTC
CASSQEVAGETQYF
>TRBV5-1|TRBJ2-5|.|TRBD1
TGCGCCAGCGACACAGGGGGCGGGGAGACCCAGTACTTC
CASDTGGGETQYF
>TRBV28|TRBJ1-2|once|TRBD1
TGTGCCAGCAGAAGGACAGGGGATAGCGGAGCCTATGGCTACACCTTC
CASRRTGDSGAYGYTF
>TRBV11-2|TRBJ2-3|.|TRBD1
TGTGCCAGCAGCTTGTTGACAGGGATTGCTAGCACAGATACGCAGTATTTT
CASSLLTGIASTDTQYF
>TRBV10-2|TRBJ2-7|.|TRBD2
TGCGCCAGCAGTGAGTCGACTAGCGGGTACGAGCAGTACTTC
CASSESTSGYEQYF
>TRBV4-1|TRBJ2-5|once|TRBD2
TGCGCCAGCAGCCAAGTCGGCAGGTCCGGGACTACGGAGACCCAGTACTTC
CASSQVGRSGTTETQYF